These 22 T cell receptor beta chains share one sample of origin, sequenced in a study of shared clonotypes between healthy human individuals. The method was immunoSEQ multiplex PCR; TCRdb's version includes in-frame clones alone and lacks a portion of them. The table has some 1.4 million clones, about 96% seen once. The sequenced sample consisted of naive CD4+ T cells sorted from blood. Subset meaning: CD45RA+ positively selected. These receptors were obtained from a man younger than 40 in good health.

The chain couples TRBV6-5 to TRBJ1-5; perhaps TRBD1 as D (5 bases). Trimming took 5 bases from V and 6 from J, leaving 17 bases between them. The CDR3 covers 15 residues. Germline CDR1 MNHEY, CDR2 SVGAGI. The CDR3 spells CASSPRGGVGQPQHF. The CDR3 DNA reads TGTGCCAGCAGTCCCCGTGGGGGGGTAGGTCAGCCCCAGCATTTT.

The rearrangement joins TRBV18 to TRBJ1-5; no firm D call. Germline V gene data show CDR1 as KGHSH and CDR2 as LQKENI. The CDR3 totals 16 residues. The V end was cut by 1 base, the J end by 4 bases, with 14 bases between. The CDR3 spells CASSPHGPRTNQPQHF. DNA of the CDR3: TGTGCCAGCTCACCACATGGTCCCAGGACTAATCAGCCCCAGCATTTT.

CDR3 sequence (DNA): TGCGCCAGCAGGGATAGCCCTAACACCGGGGAGCTGTTTTTT. Its protein product is CASRDSPNTGELFF. The V gene is TRBV5-1, the J gene TRBJ2-2; D unresolved. The V gene's germline CDR1 is SGHRS and CDR2 YFSETQ. The CDR3 is made up of 14 amino acids. Trimming left V 5 bases short and J 2 bases short, with 10 bases between.

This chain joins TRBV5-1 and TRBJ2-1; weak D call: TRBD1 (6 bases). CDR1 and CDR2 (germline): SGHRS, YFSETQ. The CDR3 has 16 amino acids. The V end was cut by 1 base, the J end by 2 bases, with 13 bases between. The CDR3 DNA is TGCGCCAGCAGCTTGAGTGCCAGGGGTACCTACAATGAGCAGTTCTTC. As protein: CASSLSARGTYNEQFF.

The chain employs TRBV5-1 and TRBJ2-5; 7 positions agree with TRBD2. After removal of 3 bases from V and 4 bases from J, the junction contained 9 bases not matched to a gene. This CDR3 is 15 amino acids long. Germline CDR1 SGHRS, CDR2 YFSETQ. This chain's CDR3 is CASSSAPGRAETQYF. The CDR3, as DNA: TGCGCCAGCAGCTCAGCCCCTGGGAGGGCAGAGACCCAGTACTTC.

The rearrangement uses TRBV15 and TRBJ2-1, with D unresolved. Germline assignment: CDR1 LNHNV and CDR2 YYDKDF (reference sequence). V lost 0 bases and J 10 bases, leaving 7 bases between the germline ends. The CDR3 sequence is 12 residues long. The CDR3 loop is CATSRDLREQFF. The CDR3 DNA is TGTGCCACCAGCAGAGATCTGAGGGAGCAGTTCTTC.

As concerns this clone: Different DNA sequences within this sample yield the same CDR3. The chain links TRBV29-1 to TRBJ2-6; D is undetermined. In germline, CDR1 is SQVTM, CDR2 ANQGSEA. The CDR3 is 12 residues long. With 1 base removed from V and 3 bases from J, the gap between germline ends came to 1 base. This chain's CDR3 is CSVEGGANVLTF. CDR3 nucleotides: TGCAGCGTTGAAGGTGGGGCCAACGTCCTGACTTTC.

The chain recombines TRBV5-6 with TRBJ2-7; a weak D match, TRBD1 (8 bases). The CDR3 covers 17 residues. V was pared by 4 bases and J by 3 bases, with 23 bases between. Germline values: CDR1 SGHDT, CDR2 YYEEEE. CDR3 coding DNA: TGTGCCAGCAGCAATAGAAGAAGCGGGACAGGATACTACGAGCAGTACTTC. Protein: CASSNRRSGTGYYEQYF.

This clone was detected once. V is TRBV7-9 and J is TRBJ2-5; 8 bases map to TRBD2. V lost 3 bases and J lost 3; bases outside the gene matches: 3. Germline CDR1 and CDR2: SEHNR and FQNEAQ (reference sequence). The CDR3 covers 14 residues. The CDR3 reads CASSFSGIEETQYF. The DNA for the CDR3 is TGTGCCAGCAGCTTTAGCGGGATAGAAGAGACCCAGTACTTC.

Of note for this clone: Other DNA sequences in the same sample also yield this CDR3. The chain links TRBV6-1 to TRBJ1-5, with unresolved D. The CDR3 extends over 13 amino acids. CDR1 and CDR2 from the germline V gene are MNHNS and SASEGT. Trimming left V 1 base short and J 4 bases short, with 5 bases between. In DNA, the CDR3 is TGTGCCAGCAGTGAAGGTCCGAATCAGCCCCAGCATTTT. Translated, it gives CASSEGPNQPQHF.

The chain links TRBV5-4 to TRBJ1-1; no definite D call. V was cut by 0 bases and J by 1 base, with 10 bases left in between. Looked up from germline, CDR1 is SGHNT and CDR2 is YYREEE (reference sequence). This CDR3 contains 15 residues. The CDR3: CASSLDFRPNTEAFF. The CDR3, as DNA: TGTGCCAGCAGCTTGGATTTTCGCCCGAACACTGAAGCTTTCTTT.

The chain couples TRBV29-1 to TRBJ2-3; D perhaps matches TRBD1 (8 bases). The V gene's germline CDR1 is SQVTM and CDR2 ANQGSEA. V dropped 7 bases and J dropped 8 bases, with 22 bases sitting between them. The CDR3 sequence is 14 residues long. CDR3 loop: CSADPTGGVGTQYF. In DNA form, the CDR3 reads TGCAGCGCCGACCCCACAGGGGGGGTTGGTACGCAGTATTTT.

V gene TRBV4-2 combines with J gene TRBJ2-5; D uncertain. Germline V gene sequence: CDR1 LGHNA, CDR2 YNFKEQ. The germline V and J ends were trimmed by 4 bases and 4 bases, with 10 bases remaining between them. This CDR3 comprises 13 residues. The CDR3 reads CASSLTNPETQYF. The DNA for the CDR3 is TGTGCCAGCAGCCTGACCAACCCAGAGACCCAGTACTTC.

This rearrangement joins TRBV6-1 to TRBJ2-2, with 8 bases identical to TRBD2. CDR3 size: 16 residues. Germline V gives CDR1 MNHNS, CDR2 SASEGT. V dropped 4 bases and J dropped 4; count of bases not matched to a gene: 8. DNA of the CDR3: TGTGCCAGCAGTGTCGGTGGTAGCGGGATCACCGGGGAGCTGTTTTTT. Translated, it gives CASSVGGSGITGELFF.

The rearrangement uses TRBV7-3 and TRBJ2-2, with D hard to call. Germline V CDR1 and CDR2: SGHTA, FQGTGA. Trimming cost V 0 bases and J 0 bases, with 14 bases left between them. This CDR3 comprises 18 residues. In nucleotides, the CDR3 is TGTGCCAGCAGCTTAACCCCCCGAGCGTTCGCGAACACCGGGGAGCTGTTTTTT. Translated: CASSLTPRAFANTGELFF.

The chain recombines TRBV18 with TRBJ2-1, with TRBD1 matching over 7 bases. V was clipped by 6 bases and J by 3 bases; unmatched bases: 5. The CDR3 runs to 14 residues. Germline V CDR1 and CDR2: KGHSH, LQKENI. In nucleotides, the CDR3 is TGTGCCAGCTCGAAGACAGGGAACTACAATGAGCAGTTCTTC. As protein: CASSKTGNYNEQFF.

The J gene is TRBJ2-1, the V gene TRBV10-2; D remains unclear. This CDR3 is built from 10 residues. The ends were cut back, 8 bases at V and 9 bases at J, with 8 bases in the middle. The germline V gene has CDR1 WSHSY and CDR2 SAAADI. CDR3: CASGRVEQFF. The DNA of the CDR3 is TGCGCCAGCGGACGAGTTGAGCAGTTCTTC.

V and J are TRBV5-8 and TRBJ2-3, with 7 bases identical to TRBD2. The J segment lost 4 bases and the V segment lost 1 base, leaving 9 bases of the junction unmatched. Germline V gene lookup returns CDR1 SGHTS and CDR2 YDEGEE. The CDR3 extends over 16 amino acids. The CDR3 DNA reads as TGTGCCAGCAGCTTGCTGGGAGCGGGATGGGCAGATACGCAGTATTTT. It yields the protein CASSLLGAGWADTQYF.

CDR3 loop: CASSPNRDTLGEQYF. The CDR3 DNA reads TGTGCCAGCAGTCCAAACCGGGACACCTTAGGCGAGCAGTACTTC. V is TRBV7-4 and J is TRBJ2-7, with D tentatively TRBD1 (6 bases). This CDR3 region has 15 residues. Germline CDR1 and CDR2: SGHVT and SQSDAQ. V was cut by 6 bases and J by 6 bases, with 21 bases left in between.

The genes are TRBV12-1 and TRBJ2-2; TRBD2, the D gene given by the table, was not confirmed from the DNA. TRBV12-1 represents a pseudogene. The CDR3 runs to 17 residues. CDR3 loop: CASSSGLSLLNTGELFF. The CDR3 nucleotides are TGTGCCAGCAGCTCTGGCCTTAGCCTCCTGAACACCGGGGAGCTGTTTTTT.

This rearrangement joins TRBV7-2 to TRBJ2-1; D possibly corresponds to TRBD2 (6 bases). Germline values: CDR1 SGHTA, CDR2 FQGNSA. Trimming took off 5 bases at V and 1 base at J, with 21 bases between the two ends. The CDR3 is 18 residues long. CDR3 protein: CASSLTGGTQRSYNEQFF. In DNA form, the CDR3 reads TGTGCCAGCAGCCTAACAGGAGGGACTCAGAGGTCCTACAATGAGCAGTTCTTC.

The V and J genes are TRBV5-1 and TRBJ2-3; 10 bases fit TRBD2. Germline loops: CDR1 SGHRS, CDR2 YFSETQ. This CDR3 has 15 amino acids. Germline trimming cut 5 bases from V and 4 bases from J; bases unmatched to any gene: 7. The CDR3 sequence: CASRALAGGADTQYF. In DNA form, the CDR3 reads TGCGCCAGCAGAGCCTTAGCGGGAGGCGCAGATACGCAGTATTTT.